This is a list of T cell receptor beta chains from one sample in a study of blood T cell repertoires in COVID-19. The table came from immunoSEQ multiplex PCR; TCRdb's copy has only in-frame clones and leaves some out. The sample has roughly 250,000 clones; around 85% are singletons. Input material: PBMCs or T cells enriched from blood (not recorded which). Receptors were obtained from a woman aged 30 to 39 who had recovered from COVID-19. CDR3s include the opening cysteine and the closing phenylalanine or tryptophan. Each record gives: CDR3 length, clone size, D gene, J gene, V gene, CDR3 DNA, CDR3 protein. The D gene is left open where the match is weak. Size values are once, few and many counts, or a class for expanded clones, and some rows have none.

length: 13; size: once; D: TRBD1; J: TRBJ1-2; V: TRBV6-5; DNA: TGTGCCAGCAGTTTCGACCAGGGGGCCGGCTACACCTTC; CDR3: CASSFDQGAGYTF
length: 13; size: once; D: -; J: TRBJ1-1; V: TRBV30; DNA: TGTGCCTGGATTCGGGATGTGAACACTGAAGCTTTCTTT; CDR3: CAWIRDVNTEAFF
length: 16; size: -; D: -; J: TRBJ1-2; V: TRBV7-2; DNA: TGTGCCAGCAGCTTGGGTATCCAGACTTCCCTGCGGGGCTACACCTTC; CDR3: CASSLGIQTSLRGYTF
length: 15; size: -; D: -; J: TRBJ1-2; V: TRBV28; DNA: TGTGCCAGCAGCTCCCAGGGGCTGGCTAACTATGGCTACACCTTC; CDR3: CASSSQGLANYGYTF
length: 15; size: -; D: -; J: TRBJ2-3; V: TRBV5-6; DNA: TGTGCCAGCCGCTCTTGGGGCCTCAGCACAGATACGCAGTATTTT; CDR3: CASRSWGLSTDTQYF
length: 13; size: -; D: -; J: TRBJ1-2; V: TRBV28; DNA: TGTGCCAGCAGTTTTCAGTCGGGATATGGCTACACCTTC; CDR3: CASSFQSGYGYTF
length: 14; size: -; D: -; J: TRBJ1-4; V: TRBV28; DNA: TGTGCCAGCAGTAGGGTCAGGGTTGGAGAAAAACTGTTTTTT; CDR3: CASSRVRVGEKLFF
length: 16; size: -; D: -; J: TRBJ2-5; V: TRBV27; DNA: TGTGCCAGCAGTTCCTACCTCAGCGGACGCCAAGAGACCCAGTACTTC; CDR3: CASSSYLSGRQETQYF
length: 16; size: -; D: TRBD2; J: TRBJ2-1; V: TRBV7-8; DNA: TGTGCCAGCAGCTTAGGGGGACTAGGGCCCAACAATGAGCAGTTCTTC; CDR3: CASSLGGLGPNNEQFF
length: 16; size: -; D: -; J: TRBJ1-1; V: TRBV18; DNA: TGTGCCAGCTCACCATTGTCCAGCCAGACGGGCACTGAAGCTTTCTTT; CDR3: CASSPLSSQTGTEAFF
length: 19; size: -; D: TRBD2; J: TRBJ2-1; V: TRBV4-2; DNA: TGTGCCAGCAGCCAACTGGCTAGCGGGATGGGCAGCTCCTACAATGAGCAGTTCTTC; CDR3: CASSQLASGMGSSYNEQFF
length: 14; size: -; D: -; J: TRBJ2-3; V: TRBV7-2; DNA: TGTGCCAGCTCATCCAAACGCGGCACAGATACGCAGTATTTT; CDR3: CASSSKRGTDTQYF
length: 15; size: once; D: -; J: TRBJ2-1; V: TRBV5-8; DNA: TGTGCCAGCAGCTTGGCCCTAGCGCGTCCCGGGGAGCAGTTCTTC; CDR3: CASSLALARPGEQFF
length: 13; size: -; D: TRBD1; J: TRBJ2-3; V: TRBV6-4; DNA: TGTGCCAGCGGGACAGGGGGCACAGATACGCAGTATTTT; CDR3: CASGTGGTDTQYF
length: 16; size: -; D: TRBD2; J: TRBJ2-3; V: TRBV28; DNA: TGTGCCAGCAGTTTACGGCTAGCGGGGCCCACAGATACGCAGTATTTT; CDR3: CASSLRLAGPTDTQYF
length: 15; size: once; D: TRBD1; J: TRBJ1-6; V: TRBV19; DNA: TGTGCCAGTAAAGACAGGGGGGGCATCCTTTCACCCCTCCACTTT; CDR3: CASKDRGGILSPLHF
length: 12; size: -; D: TRBD1; J: TRBJ2-3; V: TRBV7-9; DNA: TGTGCCACCAGTCAGGGGGTAGATACGCAGTATTTT; CDR3: CATSQGVDTQYF
length: 16; size: -; D: -; J: TRBJ2-3; V: TRBV5-1; DNA: TGCGCCAGCAGCTTCGCCAGAACCCCTAGCACAGATACGCAGTATTTT; CDR3: CASSFARTPSTDTQYF
length: 15; size: -; D: -; J: TRBJ2-3; V: TRBV7-9; DNA: TGTGCCAGCAGCTTAGTTCATACGGGCACAGATACGCAGTATTTT; CDR3: CASSLVHTGTDTQYF
length: 11; size: -; D: -; J: TRBJ1-2; V: TRBV15; DNA: TGTGCCACCGCTGAGGGGGATGGCTACACCTTC; CDR3: CATAEGDGYTF
length: 14; size: -; D: -; J: TRBJ2-7; V: TRBV21-1; DNA: TGTGCCAGCAAGGGTACAGGGCACTCCTACGAGCAGTACTTC; CDR3: CASKGTGHSYEQYF
length: 15; size: -; D: -; J: TRBJ1-1; V: TRBV4-1; DNA: TGCGCCAGCAGCCTCCTTCGACATTTGAACACTGAAGCTTTCTTT; CDR3: CASSLLRHLNTEAFF
length: 16; size: -; D: -; J: TRBJ1-6; V: TRBV15; DNA: TGTGCCACCAGCAGAGATCAGAGGGTGGGGAATTCACCCCTCCACTTT; CDR3: CATSRDQRVGNSPLHF
length: 18; size: -; D: TRBD2; J: TRBJ2-5; V: TRBV2; DNA: TGTGCCAGCAGACACCCGGGGACACTAGCGGGGGGGCAAGAGACCCAGTACTTC; CDR3: CASRHPGTLAGGQETQYF
length: 16; size: -; D: TRBD1; J: TRBJ2-1; V: TRBV19; DNA: TGTGCCAGTAGTATGGGCGGGACAGGGTCCTACAATGAGCAGTTCTTC; CDR3: CASSMGGTGSYNEQFF
length: 14; size: few; D: -; J: TRBJ1-2; V: TRBV5-1; DNA: TGCGCCAGCAGCTTGGTATGGGGGGGTGATGGCTACACCTTC; CDR3: CASSLVWGGDGYTF
length: 14; size: -; D: -; J: TRBJ1-5; V: TRBV19; DNA: TGTGCCAGTAGTCGTGTAGATAGCAATCAGCCCCAGCATTTT; CDR3: CASSRVDSNQPQHF
length: 16; size: -; D: -; J: TRBJ1-4; V: TRBV5-8; DNA: TGTGCCAGCAGCTTGGCCTACAGACCGCGAAATGAAAAACTGTTTTTT; CDR3: CASSLAYRPRNEKLFF
length: 16; size: -; D: TRBD1; J: TRBJ1-2; V: TRBV28; DNA: TGTGCCAGCAGCTTCGGACAGGGGGCTCTGGGTTATGGCTACACCTTC; CDR3: CASSFGQGALGYGYTF
length: 14; size: -; D: -; J: TRBJ2-3; V: TRBV7-3; DNA: TGTGCCAGCAGCTTAAGCGGGACGTCAGATACGCAGTATTTT; CDR3: CASSLSGTSDTQYF
length: 14; size: -; D: -; J: TRBJ2-7; V: TRBV9; DNA: TGTGCCAGCAGTCGTGAACAGGGACCGTACGAGCAGTACTTC; CDR3: CASSREQGPYEQYF
length: 16; size: few; D: -; J: TRBJ2-2; V: TRBV25-1; DNA: TGTGCCAGCAGTGAACTCTCCCGGGGAAACACCGGGGAGCTGTTTTTT; CDR3: CASSELSRGNTGELFF
length: 17; size: -; D: -; J: TRBJ1-1; V: TRBV19; DNA: TGTGCCAGTAGTATCCTCAGGGGAGGGGACATGAACACTGAAGCTTTCTTT; CDR3: CASSILRGGDMNTEAFF
length: 15; size: -; D: -; J: TRBJ1-2; V: TRBV15; DNA: TGTGCCACCAGCAGAGAAGACAACTCAAACTATGGCTACACCTTC; CDR3: CATSREDNSNYGYTF
length: 14; size: -; D: TRBD1; J: TRBJ1-6; V: TRBV19; DNA: TGTGCCGCAGGCTTGGGGACAGATAATTCACCCCTCCACTTT; CDR3: CAAGLGTDNSPLHF
length: 13; size: -; D: -; J: TRBJ2-5; V: TRBV29-1; DNA: TGCAGCGTTGCCGGCAGACTACAAGAGACCCAGTACTTC; CDR3: CSVAGRLQETQYF
length: 18; size: -; D: TRBD1; J: TRBJ1-4; V: TRBV10-3; DNA: TGTGCCATCAGTGAACCGGACCACAGTTACAGGGGAGATGAAAAACTGTTTTTT; CDR3: CAISEPDHSYRGDEKLFF
length: 17; size: once; D: TRBD1; J: TRBJ1-1; V: TRBV10-1; DNA: TGCGCCAGCAGTGAGTACAGGGGGCCGGGTACGGGCACTGAAGCTTTCTTT; CDR3: CASSEYRGPGTGTEAFF
length: 17; size: -; D: TRBD2; J: TRBJ2-1; V: TRBV10-2; DNA: TGCGCCAGCAGTGAGCCGTTCCTAGCGGGGGGACCAAATGAGCAGTTCTTC; CDR3: CASSEPFLAGGPNEQFF
length: 15; size: -; D: TRBD2; J: TRBJ2-3; V: TRBV14; DNA: TGTGCCAGCAGCCAAGGGGTGACTAGCGCAGATACGCAGTATTTT; CDR3: CASSQGVTSADTQYF
length: 14; size: once; D: -; J: TRBJ1-1; V: TRBV28; DNA: TGTGCCAGCAACCCAGGACAGTCCGTCAAGAGGGCTTTCTTT; CDR3: CASNPGQSVKRAFF
length: 15; size: -; D: -; J: TRBJ2-1; V: TRBV7-2; DNA: TGTGCCAGCAGCCCCGACTTTAACGAGGTCAATGAGCAGTTCTTC; CDR3: CASSPDFNEVNEQFF
length: 14; size: -; D: -; J: TRBJ1-6; V: TRBV6-6; DNA: TGTGCCAGCGGGGAAGGAGGTGTCAATTCACCCCTCCACTTT; CDR3: CASGEGGVNSPLHF
length: 15; size: -; D: TRBD2; J: TRBJ2-1; V: TRBV7-2; DNA: TGTGCCAGCAGCCGCCAGCGGGGGCCTAACAATGAGCAGTTCTTC; CDR3: CASSRQRGPNNEQFF
length: 16; size: -; D: -; J: TRBJ1-4; V: TRBV6-6; DNA: TGTGCCAGCAGTCGAAAGGTTGGCAGGGAGGAGGGAAAACTGTTTTTT; CDR3: CASSRKVGREEGKLFF
length: 17; size: -; D: TRBD1; J: TRBJ1-4; V: TRBV11-2; DNA: TGTGCCAGCAGCTTAGATTTGGGGACAGGCCGTAATGAAAAACTGTTTTTT; CDR3: CASSLDLGTGRNEKLFF
length: 15; size: -; D: -; J: TRBJ1-1; V: TRBV5-1; DNA: TGCGCCAGCAGCCCTAACCCTAGGGGGAACACTGAAGCTTTCTTT; CDR3: CASSPNPRGNTEAFF
length: 17; size: -; D: -; J: TRBJ2-2; V: TRBV4-1; DNA: TGCGCCAGCAGCCAAGCGGGACACCCTAAGAACACCGGGGAGCTGTTTTTT; CDR3: CASSQAGHPKNTGELFF
length: 17; size: -; D: TRBD1; J: TRBJ1-3; V: TRBV5-6; DNA: TGTGCCAGCAGCCAAATCCGGGACAGGGGCTTCGAGAACACCATATATTTT; CDR3: CASSQIRDRGFENTIYF
length: 17; size: -; D: TRBD1; J: TRBJ2-4; V: TRBV28; DNA: TGTGCCAGCAGTTTGGTGCGGACAGGGGTAACCAAAAACATTCAGTACTTC; CDR3: CASSLVRTGVTKNIQYF
length: 14; size: -; D: TRBD1; J: TRBJ1-4; V: TRBV28; DNA: TGTGCCTCGTGTCGGGACAGGAATAATGAAAAACTGTTTTTT; CDR3: CASCRDRNNEKLFF